This T cell receptor beta chain was sequenced in a study of blood T cell repertoires in COVID-19 (dated by TCRdb to 2018 to 2021). About the study as a whole: Collaborator samples came from the United States, Italy and Spain and covered acute and convalescent phases of COVID-19. The material from the prospective study consisted of cDNA or gDNA derived from T cells, B-cell-depleted T cells, or PBMCs. The dataset comprised deeply sampled blood TCRbeta repertoires from subjects exposed to, actively infected with, or recovered from COVID-19. The repertoires were released in a freely available public database meant as a resource for research on the immune response to SARS-CoV-2. Samples were obtained from the ongoing ImmuneRACE study (first 160 participants) and from over 1,000 subjects provided by 6 global collaborators. Nearly every sample came with metadata listing a de-identified subject ID, COVID-19 status, age in years and sex. HLA class I and class II types, where available, came from metadata supplied by the sample provider rather than from assay-based typing.

The immunoSEQ Assay, a bias-controlled multiplex PCR, was used to amplify TCRbeta CDR3 regions from genomic DNA. In the source study's methods: The number of nucleated cells in each sample was estimated by amplification of reference gene primers within the assay. Sequence reads were collapsed and filtered to measure the absolute abundance of every unique TCRbeta CDR3 rearrangement. For each sample, productive Simpson clonality was calculated as the square root of Simpson's diversity index across productive rearrangements. Held by TCRdb, this immuneACCESS table contains in-frame sequences only and omits some clones. Under half of the omission traces to an unresolved V gene where checked; the cause of the rest is unknown. From that table come the V and J calls and clone size; the DNA was used to work out D and trimming. The sample includes 95,000 to 100,000 clones, with roughly 85% observed a single time. The ten largest make up about 1.8% of the sample.

Results and caveats for the whole study, not just this receptor: The amount of clinical and demographic metadata varied by source and participant and was provided uncurated.

Details on this clone: Its antigen remains undetermined. Per-base qualities were not stored, and no clone one base away is much larger.

The CDR3 has 13 amino acids, counting the end cysteine and phenylalanine. Solely the CDR3 DNA is kept, with 39 bases framed from the first base. The germline V gene provides CDR1 MDHEN and CDR2 SYDVKM. Trimming removed 6 bases from V and 2 bases from J, leaving 11 bases between the germline ends. The collaborating institutions used their own protocols to collect whole blood in K2EDTA tubes. For TCRbeta analysis, collaborators shipped samples in one of three forms: frozen whole blood, isolated PBMCs, or DNA extracted from either of those sample types. The specimen sequenced was peripheral blood. The V gene is TRBV28 and the J gene is TRBJ2-7; a tentative D match to TRBD1 spans 6 bases. The receptor comes from a woman in her 70s with active or convalescent COVID-19. The CDR3 region has the sequence CASSRTGPYEQYF. The bases read TGTGCCAGCAGCCGTACAGGGCCCTACGAGCAGTACTTC.